The clone carrying this TCR beta chain was seen only a few times. These data belong to a study of sequential checkpoint blockade in melanoma. Treatment in this sample: randomized to nivolumab then ipilimumab (arm A) or the reverse (arm B). TCRdb keeps only in-frame clones here, not all; method: immunoSEQ multiplex PCR. Of about 12,000 clones detected, approximately 79% appear once; the ten largest clones hold about 58%. V was clipped by 4 bases and J by 2 bases; unmatched bases: 0. This CDR3 is built from 13 residues. The germline V gene encodes CDR1 SGHVS and CDR2 FNYEAQ. The source of this sequence is a human donor with melanoma. The chain carries TRBV7-6 and TRBJ2-5; 8 bases match TRBD2. Sample: CD8+ T cells sorted from blood (inferred from file names), taken from a patient given nivolumab and ipilimumab in sequence. The CDR3 loop reads CASSSSGQETQYF. DNA of the CDR3: TGTGCCAGCAGCTCTAGCGGGCAAGAGACCCAGTACTTC. Full variable domain (rest looked up from reference TRBV7-6 and TRBJ2-5): GAGVSQSPRYKVTKRGQDVALRCDPISGHVSLYWYRQALGQGPEFLTYFNYEAQQDKSGLPNDRFSAERPEGSISTLTIQRTEQRDSAMYRCASSSSGQETQYFGPGTRLLVL.